The source of this T cell receptor beta chain is a study of shared clonotypes between healthy human individuals. Study-level results: Sampling involved blood alone; tissue repertoires likely differ. Genetic and exposure-history diversity was limited by the small donor number.

As concerns this clone: Its matching antigen is unknown.

The germline gives CDR1 MNHNS, CDR2 SASEGT. Between the trimmed V and J ends, which lost 3 bases and 10 bases, there was a span of 7 bases. This CDR3 contains 11 residues. Replicate PCRs for sorted subsets used around 200 ng DNA; this equaled around 29,000 T cell genomes. Under the authors' procedure: Junction-only sequences without quality scores came from ImmunoSEQ, so filtering differed. Sequencing used immunoSEQ multiplex PCR; TCRdb keeps in-frame clones, though not all of them. V and J calls and clone size are as listed in that table; D and trimming were resolved from the DNA. Of about 960,000 clones in the sample, approximately 76% were seen once.

The clonotype originates from a man aged 18-30 years in good health. Material: memory CD4+ T cells sorted from blood. As for subset: CD45RA-negative fraction. V is TRBV6-1 and J is TRBJ2-1; TRBD2 is a possible D gene (6 bases). The CDR3 loop is CASSEGREQFF. In DNA, the CDR3 is TGTGCCAGCAGTGAGGGGAGGGAGCAGTTCTTC.